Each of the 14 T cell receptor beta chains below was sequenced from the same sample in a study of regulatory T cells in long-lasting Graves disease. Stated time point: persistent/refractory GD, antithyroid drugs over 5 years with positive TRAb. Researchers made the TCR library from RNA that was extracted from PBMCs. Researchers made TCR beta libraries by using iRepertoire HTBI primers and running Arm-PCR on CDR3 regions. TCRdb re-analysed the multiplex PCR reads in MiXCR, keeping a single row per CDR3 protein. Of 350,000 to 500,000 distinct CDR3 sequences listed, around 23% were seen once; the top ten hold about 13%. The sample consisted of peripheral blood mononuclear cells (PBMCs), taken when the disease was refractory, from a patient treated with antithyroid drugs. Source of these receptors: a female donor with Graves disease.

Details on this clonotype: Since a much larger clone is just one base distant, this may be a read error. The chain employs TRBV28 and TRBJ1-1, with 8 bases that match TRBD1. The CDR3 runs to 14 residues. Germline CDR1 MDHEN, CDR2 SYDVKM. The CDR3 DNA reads TGTGCCAGCAGTGAGACAGGGGCGGACACTAAAGCTTTCTTT. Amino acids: CASSETGADTKAFF.

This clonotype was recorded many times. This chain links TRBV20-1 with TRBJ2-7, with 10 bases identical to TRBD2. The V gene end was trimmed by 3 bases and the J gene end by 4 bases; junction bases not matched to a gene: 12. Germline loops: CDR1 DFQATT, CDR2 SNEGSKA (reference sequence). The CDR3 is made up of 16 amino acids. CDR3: CSASRPRLAGIYEQYF. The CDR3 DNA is TGCAGTGCTAGCCGGCCCCGACTAGCGGGCATATACGAGCAGTACTTC.

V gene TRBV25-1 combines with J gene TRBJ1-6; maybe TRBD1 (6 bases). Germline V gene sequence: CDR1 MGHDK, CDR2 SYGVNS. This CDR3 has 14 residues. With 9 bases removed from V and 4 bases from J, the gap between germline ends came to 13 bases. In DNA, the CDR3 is TGTGCCAGGTTCCGGGACACTTATAATTCACCCCTCCACTTT. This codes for CARFRDTYNSPLHF.

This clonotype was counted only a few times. The CDR3 DNA reads as TGTGCCAGCAGCTTAGCGCGGGGGGTGAGCAATCAGCCCCAGCATTTT. This gives the protein CASSLARGVSNQPQHF. V and J are TRBV7-8 and TRBJ1-5; possible D gene TRBD1, 5 bases. Deletions cut 0 bases from V and 1 base from J, with 10 bases between. Germline-derived CDR1 and CDR2 are SGHVS and FQNEAQ. CDR3 length: 16 residues.

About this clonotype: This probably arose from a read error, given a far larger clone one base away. CDR3 sequence reads: CANSPTKGGWENTEAFF. The CDR3 bases are TGTGCCAACAGTCCGACGAAGGGGGGGTGGGAGAACACTGAAGCTTTCTTT. The chain recombines TRBV27 with TRBJ1-1; tentative D call: TRBD1 (6 bases). CDR1 and CDR2 (germline): MNHEY, SMNVEV (reference sequence). The CDR3 spans 17 residues.

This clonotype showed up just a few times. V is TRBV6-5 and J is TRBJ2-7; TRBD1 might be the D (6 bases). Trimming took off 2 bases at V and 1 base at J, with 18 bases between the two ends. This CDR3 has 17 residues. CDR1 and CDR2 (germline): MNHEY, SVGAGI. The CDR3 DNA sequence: TGTGCCAGCAGTTACAGACCAGGGGCTACAAGGTCCTACGAGCAGTACTTC. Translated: CASSYRPGATRSYEQYF.

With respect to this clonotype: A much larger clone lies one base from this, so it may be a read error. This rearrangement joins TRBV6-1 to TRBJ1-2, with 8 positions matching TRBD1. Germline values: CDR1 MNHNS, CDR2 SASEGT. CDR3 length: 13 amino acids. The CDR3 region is CGSRFQGAYGYTF. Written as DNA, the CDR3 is TGTGGCAGCAGGTTTCAGGGGGCCTATGGCTACACCTTC.

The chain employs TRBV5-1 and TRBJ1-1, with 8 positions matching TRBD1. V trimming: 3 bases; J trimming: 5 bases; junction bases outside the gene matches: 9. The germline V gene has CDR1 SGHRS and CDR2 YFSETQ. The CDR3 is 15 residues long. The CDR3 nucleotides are TGCGCCAGCAGCTCCAATCAGGGGGCGAGGACTGAAGCTTTCTTT. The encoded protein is CASSSNQGARTEAFF.

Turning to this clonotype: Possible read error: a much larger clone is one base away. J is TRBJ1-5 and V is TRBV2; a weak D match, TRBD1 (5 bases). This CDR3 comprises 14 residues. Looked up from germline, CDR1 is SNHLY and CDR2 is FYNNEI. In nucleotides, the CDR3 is TGTGCCAGCCGGGGGGGAGATCGATCCCAGCCCCAGCGTTTT. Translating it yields CASRGGDRSQPQRF.

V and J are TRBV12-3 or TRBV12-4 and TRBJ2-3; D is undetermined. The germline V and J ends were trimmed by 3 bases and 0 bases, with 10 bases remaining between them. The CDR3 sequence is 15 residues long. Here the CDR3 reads CASSFSSASTDTQYF. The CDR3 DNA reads TGTGCCAGCAGTTTTTCGAGCGCCAGCACAGATACGCAGTATTTT.

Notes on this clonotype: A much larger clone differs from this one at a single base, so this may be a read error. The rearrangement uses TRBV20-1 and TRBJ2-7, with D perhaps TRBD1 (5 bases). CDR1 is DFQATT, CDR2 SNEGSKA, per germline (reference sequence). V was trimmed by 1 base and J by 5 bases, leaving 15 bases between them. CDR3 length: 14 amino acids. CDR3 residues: CSARGGRALHEQYF. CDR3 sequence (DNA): TGCAGTGCTAGAGGGGGCAGGGCTCTACACGAGCAGTACTTC.

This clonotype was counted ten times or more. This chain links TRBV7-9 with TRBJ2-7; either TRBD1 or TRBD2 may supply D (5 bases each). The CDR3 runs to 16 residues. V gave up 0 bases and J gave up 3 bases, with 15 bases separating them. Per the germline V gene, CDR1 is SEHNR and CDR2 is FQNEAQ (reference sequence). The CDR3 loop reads CASSLASGTRRYEQYF. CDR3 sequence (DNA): TGTGCCAGCAGCTTAGCGAGTGGGACCAGACGCTACGAGCAGTACTTC.

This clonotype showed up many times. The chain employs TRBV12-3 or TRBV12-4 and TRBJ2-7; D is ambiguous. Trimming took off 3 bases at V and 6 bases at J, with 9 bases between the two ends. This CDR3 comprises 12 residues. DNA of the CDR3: TGTGCCAGCAGTTTGCGATTGAGCGAGCAGTACTTC. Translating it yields CASSLRLSEQYF.

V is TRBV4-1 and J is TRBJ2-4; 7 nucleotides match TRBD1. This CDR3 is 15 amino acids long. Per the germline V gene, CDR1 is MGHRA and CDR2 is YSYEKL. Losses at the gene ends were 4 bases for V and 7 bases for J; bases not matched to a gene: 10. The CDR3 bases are TGCGCCAGCAGCCCGTTGGACAGGCCGGGGAACATTCAGTACTTC. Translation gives CASSPLDRPGNIQYF.